One and the same sample provided the 29 T cell receptor beta chains below, sequenced in a study of HIV-infected patients and healthy controls. cDNA was made from about 480 ng RNA using alpha and beta constant primers. Separate chain-specific third strand synthesis with multiplexing indices produced the alpha and beta libraries. TCRdb redid the calling of the 5' RACE reads with MiXCR, one entry per CDR3 protein. Here the sample spans 5,000 to 7,000 distinct CDR3 sequences, over 9.5% being singletons. No cell fractionation was done, so the repertoire covers all unsorted peripheral blood T cells. Sequences were derived from blood, sampled before antiretroviral therapy. Receptors were obtained from an adult with HIV infection.

The genes are TRBV5-5 and TRBJ1-3, with a possible D match to TRBD1 (6 bases). V shed 10 bases and J shed 4 bases, with 21 bases lying between them. Germline V CDR1 and CDR2: SGHKS, YYEKEE (reference sequence). This CDR3 has 15 residues. The CDR3 protein is CACTRDTNWGNTIYF. The CDR3 nucleotides are TGTGCCTGCACGCGGGACACAAATTGGGGAAACACCATATATTTT.

This clonotype has ten or more counts. The chain is built from TRBV6-6 and TRBJ1-2; 7 nucleotides line up with TRBD1. V gave up 2 bases and J gave up 6 bases; unmatched junction bases: 6. The CDR3 loop spans 14 amino acids. Per germline, CDR1 MNHNY and CDR2 SVGAGI (reference sequence). The CDR3 here is CASSYAKGADGYTF. The CDR3, as DNA: TGTGCCAGCAGTTACGCGAAGGGGGCGGATGGCTACACCTTC.

This clonotype is medium-sized. The chain carries TRBV5-5 and TRBJ2-3; 7 nucleotides match TRBD2. V was clipped by 4 bases and J by 0 bases; unmatched bases: 8. The length of the CDR3 is 16 residues. Looked up from germline, CDR1 is SGHKS and CDR2 is YYEKEE (reference sequence). The CDR3 nucleotides are TGTGCCAGCAGCCGGATGAGCGGGATCAGCACAGATACGCAGTATTTT. Protein: CASSRMSGISTDTQYF. Drawing the rest from reference TRBV5-5 and TRBJ2-3, the complete variable domain is DAGVTQSPTHLIKTRGQQVTLRCSPISGHKSVSWYQQVLGQGPQFIFQYYEKEERGRGNFPDRFSARQFPNYSSELNVNALLLGDSALYLCASSRMSGISTDTQYFGPGTRLTVL.

This clonotype is medium-sized within its sample. The chain has TRBV3-1 and TRBJ1-5, with D possibly matching TRBD1 (5 bases). Germline V gene data show CDR1 as LGHDT and CDR2 as YNNKEL (reference sequence). Trimming removed 5 bases at V and 5 bases at J, with 10 bases between. The CDR3 consists of 13 residues. In DNA, the CDR3 is TGTGCCAGCAGCGCACAGGTATATCAGCCCCAGCATTTT. This codes for CASSAQVYQPQHF.

This clonotype has ten or more counts. DNA of the CDR3: TGCAGCGGGGGACAGGGGTCGGGGCAGCCCCAGCATTTT. It yields the protein CSGGQGSGQPQHF. The gene calls are TRBV29-1 and TRBJ1-5, with TRBD1 identical over 10 bases. The CDR3 runs to 13 residues. The junction had 7 bases not matched to a gene; V was cut back by 7 bases and J by 7 bases. Germline V lookup: CDR1 SQVTM, CDR2 ANQGSEA.

This clonotype is medium-sized. This chain uses TRBV7-8 with TRBJ1-5; D unresolved. The germline V gene encodes CDR1 SGHVS and CDR2 FQNEAQ. Trimming cost V 3 bases and J 0 bases, with 9 bases left between them. This CDR3 has 15 residues. CDR3 amino acids: CASSFLEHSNQPQHF. The CDR3 DNA reads TGTGCCAGCAGCTTCCTAGAACATAGCAATCAGCCCCAGCATTTT.

This clonotype ranks as medium-sized. The chain uses TRBV15 and TRBJ2-7; D is undetermined. V was cut by 1 base and J by 1 base, with 5 bases left in between. The CDR3 has 13 amino acids. Germline values: CDR1 LNHNV, CDR2 YYDKDF (reference sequence). Here the CDR3 reads CATSRGRSYEQYF. CDR3 coding DNA: TGTGCCACCAGCAGAGGCAGGTCCTACGAGCAGTACTTC.

This clonotype rates as medium-sized. This chain uses TRBV7-9 with TRBJ1-5; unclear D gene. V lost 1 base and J 3 bases, leaving 7 bases between the germline ends. Germline CDR1 is SEHNR and CDR2 is FQNEAQ (reference sequence). This CDR3 has 14 amino acids. The CDR3 coding sequence is TGTGCCAGCAGCTTAGAACAATACAATCAGCCCCAGCATTTT. Translation: CASSLEQYNQPQHF.

This clonotype was detected many times. The rearrangement links TRBV19 to TRBJ1-4; D gene ambiguous. V lost 1 base to trimming and J lost 8 bases, with 2 bases between them. The germline V gene encodes CDR1 LNHDA and CDR2 SQIVND (reference sequence). CDR3 size: 11 residues. The CDR3: CASSIGEKLFF. CDR3 in DNA: TGTGCCAGTAGTATAGGGGAAAAACTGTTTTTT.

This clonotype came up many times. V and J are TRBV7-2 and TRBJ2-5; D is ambiguous. Trimming removed 4 bases at V and 5 bases at J, with 8 bases between. Germline V gives CDR1 SGHTA, CDR2 FQGNSA. This CDR3 has 12 amino acids. CDR3 amino acids: CASSSMRETQYF. CDR3 bases: TGTGCCAGCAGCTCGATGAGGGAGACCCAGTACTTC.

In this sample, this clonotype is medium-sized. One end of the junction varies from germline; a read error may be responsible. The rearrangement links TRBV30 to TRBJ1-4; D remains ambiguous. The CDR3 consists of 13 residues. Germline assignment: CDR1 GTSNPN and CDR2 SVGIG (reference sequence). CDR3 in DNA: TGTGCCTGGAGTGGGAAAAGTGGTAGCCACACCTGGTTT. As protein: CAWSGKSGSHTWF.

V and J are TRBV27 and TRBJ1-2; TRBD1 is a possible D gene (5 bases). Per germline, CDR1 MNHEY and CDR2 SMNVEV (reference sequence). V was pared by 5 bases and J by 2 bases, with 15 bases between. This CDR3 has 15 amino acids. The CDR3 DNA reads as TGTGCCAGCAGTGCATCTTCGACAGCGAACTATGGCTACACCTTC. This translates into CASSASSTANYGYTF.

This clonotype is categorized as medium-sized. This chain joins TRBV9 and TRBJ2-7, with D possibly TRBD2 on 5 matching bases. Germline V gene sequence: CDR1 SGDLS, CDR2 YYNGEE. The germline V and J ends were trimmed by 0 bases and 2 bases, with 9 bases remaining between them. This CDR3 is built from 14 residues. The CDR3 here is CASSVGRAAYEQYF. The CDR3 bases are TGTGCCAGCAGCGTAGGGCGGGCGGCCTACGAGCAGTACTTC.

The chain joins TRBV20-1 to TRBJ2-4; weak D call: TRBD1 (7 bases). The CDR3 covers 15 residues. V was trimmed by 0 bases and J by 3 bases, leaving 12 bases between them. Germline V gene sequence: CDR1 DFQATT, CDR2 SNEGSKA (reference sequence). DNA of the CDR3: TGCAGTGCTAGAGATGGAGGGGACAGCAAAAACATTCAGTACTTC. Amino acid sequence: CSARDGGDSKNIQYF.

In its sample, this clonotype was seen many times. V gene TRBV7-8 combines with J gene TRBJ2-3; the D gene is possibly TRBD2 (5 bases). The CDR3 has 16 amino acids. Germline lookup yields CDR1 SGHVS and CDR2 FQNEAQ. Between the trimmed V and J ends, which lost 2 bases and 1 base, there was a span of 13 bases. The CDR3 sequence is CASSLMTTSGTDTQYF. CDR3 in DNA: TGTGCCAGCAGCTTAATGACTACCTCTGGCACAGATACGCAGTATTTT.

This clonotype is deemed medium-sized (0.01 to 0.1%). The V and J genes are TRBV20-1 and TRBJ2-2; no firm D call. With 0 bases removed from V and 0 bases from J, the gap between germline ends came to 2 bases. There are 13 residues in the CDR3. Germline V CDR1 and CDR2: DFQATT, SNEGSKA (reference sequence). CDR3 DNA: TGCAGTGCTAGAGAGGCGAACACCGGGGAGCTGTTTTTT. Amino acid sequence: CSAREANTGELFF.

This rearrangement joins TRBV3-1 to TRBJ1-2, with D possibly matching TRBD1 (5 bases). Trimming cost V 6 bases and J 4 bases, with 12 bases left between them. Germline CDR1 is LGHDT and CDR2 is YNNKEL (reference sequence). The CDR3 totals 13 residues. The CDR3 spells CASSPGRGYGYTF. The CDR3 bases are TGTGCCAGCAGTCCGGGACGTGGCTATGGCTACACCTTC.

This clonotype is labeled as medium-sized. The CDR3 region is CASSLEGPQHF. The CDR3 DNA sequence: TGTGCCAGCAGTTTGGAGGGGCCCCAGCATTTT. The V gene is TRBV28, the J gene TRBJ1-5; D is undetermined. CDR1 and CDR2 from the germline V gene are MDHEN and SYDVKM. The CDR3 runs to 11 residues. V lost 3 bases and J lost 9, with 6 bases in between.

This clonotype rates as medium-sized. The chain links TRBV5-5 to TRBJ1-2; D remains unclear. The CDR3 extends over 15 amino acids. Looked up from germline, CDR1 is SGHKS and CDR2 is YYEKEE (reference sequence). The ends were cut back, 4 bases at V and 2 bases at J, with 15 bases in the middle. For the CDR3, the DNA is TGTGCCAGCAGCAGGTCACCAGAGACGAACTATGGCTACACCTTC. Its translation: CASSRSPETNYGYTF.

This clonotype is medium-sized (0.01 to 0.1%). The V gene is TRBV12-3 or TRBV12-4, the J gene TRBJ1-1, with TRBD1 identical over 10 bases. This CDR3 is 15 amino acids long. V was clipped by 7 bases and J by 1 base; unmatched bases: 6. DNA of the CDR3: TGTGCCAGCACCTTAAGGGACAGGGGGAACACTGAAGCTTTCTTT. Its translation is CASTLRDRGNTEAFF.

This clonotype ranks as medium-sized. The V gene is TRBV27, the J gene TRBJ1-1, with D unclear. CDR1 is MNHEY and CDR2 is SMNVEV in the germline V gene (reference sequence). The CDR3 runs 13 residues. V shed 1 base and J shed 1 base, with 4 bases lying between them. For the CDR3, the DNA is TGTGCCAGCAGTTTATTCGAGAACACTGAAGCTTTCTTT. Its protein is CASSLFENTEAFF.

The V call is TRBV11-2, the J call TRBJ2-3; 8 bases map to TRBD2. Germline V gene sequence: CDR1 SGHAT, CDR2 FQNNGV. V was pared by 2 bases and J by 3 bases, with 1 base of the junction left unmatched. The CDR3 runs to 14 residues. For the CDR3, the DNA is TGTGCCAGCAGCTTAACGGGAGGGACAGATACGCAGTATTTT. Translating gives CASSLTGGTDTQYF.

This clonotype is labeled as medium-sized. V is TRBV27 and J is TRBJ2-1; 9 bases match TRBD1. Per germline, CDR1 MNHEY and CDR2 SMNVEV (reference sequence). With V trimmed by 6 bases and J by 3 bases, 3 bases remained unmatched. The CDR3 is 14 amino acids. The DNA for the CDR3 is TGTGCCAGCAGGGGGACAGGGCTCTACAATGAGCAGTTCTTC. Translation: CASRGTGLYNEQFF.

This clonotype appeared a few times. V usage is TRBV7-3 and J usage is TRBJ1-1, with D possibly TRBD1 on 5 matching bases. The CDR3 is 14 amino acids. Germline CDR1 is SGHTA and CDR2 is FQGTGA. The germline V and J ends were trimmed by 4 bases and 6 bases, with 15 bases remaining between them. The CDR3 here is CASSSDSGIPEAFF. Written as DNA, the CDR3 is TGTGCCAGCAGCTCAGACAGTGGGATTCCTGAAGCTTTCTTT.

This clonotype was counted at least ten times. The chain couples TRBV29-1 to TRBJ2-5, with no clear D. CDR1 and CDR2 (germline): SQVTM, ANQGSEA. V lost 1 base, J lost 5 bases, and 5 bases lay in between. The CDR3 loop spans 11 amino acids. DNA of the CDR3: TGCAGCGTTGAAGTCGTGGAGACCCAGTACTTC. Its translation: CSVEVVETQYF.

The rearrangement uses TRBV20-1 and TRBJ1-5; D gene ambiguous. Germline loops: CDR1 DFQATT, CDR2 SNEGSKA (reference sequence). The CDR3 has 14 residues. Trimming cost V 4 bases and J 0 bases, with 10 bases left between them. CDR3 region: CSAKDGNSNQPQHF. The CDR3 bases are TGCAGTGCTAAGGACGGAAATAGCAATCAGCCCCAGCATTTT.

At least ten counts were recorded for this clonotype. V and J are TRBV12-3 or TRBV12-4 and TRBJ2-7; 11 bases map to TRBD2. The ends lost 6 bases at V and 2 bases at J; junction bases unmatched: 6. The CDR3 sequence is 15 residues long. CDR3 sequence reads: CASSKTSGNTYEQYF. CDR3 nucleotides: TGTGCCAGCAGCAAGACTAGCGGGAATACCTACGAGCAGTACTTC.

This clonotype was seen a handful of times. The V call is TRBV5-1, the J call TRBJ2-7; 11 nucleotides align to TRBD1. CDR1 is SGHRS and CDR2 is YFSETQ in the germline V gene. The CDR3 has 14 residues. J gave up 2 bases and V 3 bases, and 1 base lay outside the gene matches. The CDR3 region has the DNA TGCGCCAGCAGCTCGGACAGGGGGCCCTACGAGCAGTACTTC. It specifies CASSSDRGPYEQYF.

This clonotype was observed a handful of times. The V call is TRBV12-3 or TRBV12-4, the J call TRBJ1-5; D unclear. Trimming removed 1 base from V and 2 bases from J, with 12 bases in between. The length of the CDR3 is 16 residues. This CDR3 reads CASSLDVGGGNQPQHF. DNA for the CDR3: TGTGCCAGCAGTTTAGACGTGGGCGGGGGCAATCAGCCCCAGCATTTT.